This entry is about one T cell receptor (beta chain). Its antigen is unknown. The data were taken from a study of CXCR3-negative and CXCR3-positive naive CD8 T cells. Findings and caveats of the study: Comparison of naive CXCR3-negative and CXCR3-positive cells revealed similar TRBV-TRBJ usage, while memory cells differed. Greater hydrophobicity was found in TRB CDR3s of CXCR3-positive naive cells than of CXCR3-negative naive cells.

The CDR3 has 16 amino acids. From germline, CDR1 is MDHEN and CDR2 SYDVKM. Triplicates of some 300,000 cells were sorted from each CD8+ T cell subset. UMI labels and 5' RACE were used to prepare the TRB cDNA libraries. Following a re-call of the 5' RACE reads, TCRdb has one entry per CDR3 protein and lacks DNA. This table holds approximately 90,000 distinct CDR3 sequences. Input material: naive CXCR3+ CD8+ T cells from blood. The subset denotes: CD45RO-CCR7+CD27+CD95- naive CD8+ T cells expressing CXCR3 (TNR3+). The origin of this receptor is a human donor in good health. Some clones in this sample may be carry-over from other donors' samples. The chain employs TRBV28 and TRBJ2-2; TCRdb outputs TRBD1, but without DNA this stays unchecked. The CDR3 loop reads CASSTRDRGSTGELFF. The complete variable domain, with remaining parts taken from reference TRBV28 and TRBJ2-2, reads DVKVTQSSRYLVKRTGEKVFLECVQDMDHENMFWYRQDPGLGLRLIYFSYDVKMKEKGDIPEGYSVSREKKERFSLILESASTNQTSMYLCASSTRDRGSTGELFFGEGSRLTVL.